Following are 25 T cell receptor beta chains from one sample sequenced in a study of T cell responses to AZD1222 COVID-19 vaccine. The table came from immunoSEQ multiplex PCR; TCRdb's copy has only in-frame clones and leaves some out. The sample gives over 130,000 clones, about 93% of which show up once; roughly 5% is in the top ten. The sequences come from peripheral blood, collected on day 0 of AZD1222 vaccination. These receptors all stem from an adult in good health.

This chain uses TRBV3-1 (or the pseudogene TRBV3-2) with TRBJ2-7, with 13 bases that match TRBD2. CDR3 length: 16 residues. After removal of 1 base from V and 1 base from J, the junction contained 1 base not matched to a gene. The germline V gene has CDR1 LGHDT and CDR2 YNNKEL (reference sequence). CDR3 protein: CASSQGGLAGSYEQYF. CDR3 bases: TGTGCCAGCAGCCAAGGGGGACTAGCGGGGTCCTACGAGCAGTACTTC.

The J gene is TRBJ1-4, the V gene TRBV5-1, with D maybe TRBD1 (6 bases). The germline V gene encodes CDR1 SGHRS and CDR2 YFSETQ. Trimming removed 4 bases at V and 8 bases at J, with 18 bases between. The CDR3 contains 15 residues. CDR3 DNA: TGCGCCAGCAGCCTGGTTCCGGGACAAGGGGAAAAACTGTTTTTT. It encodes CASSLVPGQGEKLFF.

The chain carries TRBV7-9 and TRBJ1-5; D gene unclear. V gave up 5 bases and J gave up 5 bases, with 13 bases separating them. The CDR3 is 14 amino acids. Germline V gives CDR1 SEHNR, CDR2 FQNEAQ (reference sequence). Here the CDR3 DNA reads TGTGCCAGCAGCCCACCGGGGAGAGATCAGCCCCAGCATTTT. It codes for CASSPPGRDQPQHF.

This chain joins TRBV15 and TRBJ2-1; TRBD2 aligns across 8 bases. V was pared by 0 bases and J by 5 bases, with 3 bases of the junction left unmatched. CDR1 is LNHNV and CDR2 is YYDKDF in the germline V gene (reference sequence). The CDR3 runs to 15 residues. In nucleotides, the CDR3 is TGTGCCACCAGCAGAGATAGGGGACTAGACAATGAGCAGTTCTTC. It codes for CATSRDRGLDNEQFF. Full variable domain (remainder filled in from reference TRBV15 and TRBJ2-1): DAMVIQNPRYQVTQFGKPVTLSCSQTLNHNVMYWYQQKSSQAPKLLFHYYDKDFNNEADTPDNFQSRRPNTSFCFLDIRSPGLGDTAMYLCATSRDRGLDNEQFFGPGTRLTVL.

This rearrangement joins TRBV10-2 to TRBJ2-7; TRBD2 matches at 11 bases. Looked up from germline, CDR1 is WSHSY and CDR2 is SAAADI. After removal of 6 bases from V and 2 bases from J, the junction contained 6 bases not matched to a gene. The CDR3 runs 15 residues. The CDR3 here is CASRPSSGGTYEQYF. CDR3 nucleotides: TGCGCCAGCAGACCATCTAGCGGGGGGACCTACGAGCAGTACTTC.

This chain connects TRBV2 to TRBJ1-1, with 8 bases matching TRBD1. With V trimmed by 11 bases and J by 1 base, 6 bases remained unmatched. CDR1 SNHLY and CDR2 FYNNEI come from the germline V gene. The length of the CDR3 is 13 residues. The chain's CDR3 is CAGTTGANTEAFF. CDR3 in DNA: TGTGCCGGGACGACAGGGGCGAACACTGAAGCTTTCTTT.

The rearrangement links TRBV7-3 to TRBJ1-5; 7 bases map to TRBD1. Per germline, CDR1 SGHTA and CDR2 FQGTGA. This CDR3 is built from 18 residues. Trimming cost V 5 bases and J 0 bases; bases outside gene matches: 13. CDR3 residues: CASSPGTAPTYSNQPQHF. The CDR3, as DNA: TGTGCCAGCAGCCCCGGGACAGCGCCTACTTATAGCAATCAGCCCCAGCATTTT. Variable domain in full (rest from reference TRBV7-3 and TRBJ1-5): GAGVSQTPSNKVTEKGKYVELRCDPISGHTALYWYRQSLGQGPEFLIYFQGTGAADDSGLPNDRFFAVRPEGSVSTLKIQRTERGDSAVYLCASSPGTAPTYSNQPQHFGDGTRLSIL.

This chain links TRBV20-1 with TRBJ2-7; the match to TRBD1 covers 7 bases. Germline assignment: CDR1 DFQATT and CDR2 SNEGSKA (reference sequence). Unmatched junction bases numbered 9, after V lost 3 bases and J lost 4 bases. The length of the CDR3 is 14 residues. The CDR3 reads CSASMPQGVYEQYF. CDR3 bases: TGCAGTGCTAGTATGCCCCAGGGGGTTTACGAGCAGTACTTC.

The genes are TRBV7-9 and TRBJ1-4; D is unclear. The germline V and J ends were trimmed by 5 bases and 7 bases, with 17 bases remaining between them. CDR1 is SEHNR and CDR2 is FQNEAQ in the germline V gene (reference sequence). The CDR3 is made up of 15 amino acids. The DNA for the CDR3 is TGTGCCAGCAGCCCCACAGAATACGGACTTGAAAAACTGTTTTTT. Protein: CASSPTEYGLEKLFF.

This sequence joins TRBV18 and TRBJ1-2; 7 nucleotides line up with TRBD1. The CDR3 has 14 amino acids. Germline trimming cut 6 bases from V and 2 bases from J; bases unmatched to any gene: 6. The V gene's germline CDR1 is KGHSH and CDR2 LQKENI. The CDR3 DNA is TGTGCCAGCTCGGGACAGCAATCAAACTATGGCTACACCTTC. Its protein is CASSGQQSNYGYTF.

The chain uses TRBV6-4 and TRBJ2-1; 7 nucleotides agree with TRBD2. The CDR3 is made up of 15 amino acids. Germline assignment: CDR1 MRHNA and CDR2 SNTAGT. J was trimmed by 9 bases and V by 6 bases; bases with no gene match: 14. The DNA for the CDR3 is TGTGCCAGCAGCCCTATAGCGGGTTCAGGTGTTGAGCAGTTCTTC. Its protein is CASSPIAGSGVEQFF.

V is TRBV6-1 and J is TRBJ2-5; TRBD2 is a possible D gene (5 bases). Trimming stripped 2 bases from V and 2 bases from J, with 9 bases between. The germline V gene has CDR1 MNHNS and CDR2 SASEGT. CDR3 size: 14 residues. The CDR3 sequence: CASSEPGNQETQYF. The CDR3 DNA reads as TGTGCCAGCAGTGAACCGGGGAATCAAGAGACCCAGTACTTC.

J is TRBJ1-1 and V is TRBV27, with TRBD1 as a possible D gene (6 bases). The germline CDR1 and CDR2 sequences are MNHEY and SMNVEV (reference sequence). This CDR3 has 13 amino acids. Trimming shortened V by 3 bases and J by 4 bases, and 9 bases separated the two germline ends. The CDR3 protein is CASSFRGITEAFF. CDR3 nucleotide sequence: TGTGCCAGCAGTTTTAGGGGGATCACTGAAGCTTTCTTT.

The chain combines TRBV30 with TRBJ2-7, with 7 positions matching TRBD1. The germline V gene encodes CDR1 GTSNPN and CDR2 SVGIG (reference sequence). CDR3 size: 15 residues. Unmatched junction bases numbered 14, after V lost 3 bases and J lost 6 bases. CDR3 nucleotides: TGTGCCTGGAGCGCCCCGGACAGGAGGTACTCCGAGCAGTACTTC. It yields the protein CAWSAPDRRYSEQYF. Variable domain in full (rest from reference TRBV30 and TRBJ2-7): SQTIHQWPATLVQPVGSPLSLECTVEGTSNPNLYWYRQAAGRGLQLLFYSVGIGQISSEVPQNLSASRPQDRQFILSSKKLLLSDSGFYLCAWSAPDRRYSEQYFGPGTRLTVT.

The gene calls are TRBV25-1 and TRBJ1-1; a weak D match, TRBD1 (6 bases). This CDR3 is 13 amino acids long. V lost 10 bases to trimming and J lost 3 bases, with 15 bases between them. Per germline, CDR1 MGHDK and CDR2 SYGVNS. The CDR3 DNA is TGTGCCACCAAGGGGGGGCCGGACACTGAAGCTTTCTTT. Encoded protein: CATKGGPDTEAFF.

The chain is built from TRBV7-2 and TRBJ1-5, with D uncertain. This CDR3 has 12 amino acids. V was clipped by 3 bases and J by 4 bases, with 4 bases between them. Per germline, CDR1 SGHTA and CDR2 FQGNSA. The CDR3 nucleotides are TGTGCCAGCAGCTTTTCAAATCAGCCCCAGCATTTT. Its protein is CASSFSNQPQHF.

This clone was seen once. The chain is built from TRBV10-3 and TRBJ2-7; 10 nucleotides line up with TRBD1. CDR1 ENHRY and CDR2 SYGVKD come from the germline V gene. The CDR3 loop spans 14 amino acids. The V gene end was trimmed by 4 bases and the J gene end by 2 bases; junction bases not matched to a gene: 2. The CDR3 here is CAISVGQGAYEQYF. In DNA form, the CDR3 reads TGTGCCATCAGTGTAGGACAGGGGGCCTACGAGCAGTACTTC.

The chain couples TRBV5-8 to TRBJ1-5; D gene uncertain. V was clipped by 4 bases and J by 5 bases, with 10 bases between them. This CDR3 contains 13 residues. Germline-derived CDR1 and CDR2 are SGHTS and YDEGEE. DNA of the CDR3: TGTGCCAGCAGCGGAGGGTGGGATCAGCCCCAGCATTTT. This codes for CASSGGWDQPQHF.

This clone was seen more than once but under ten times. This chain joins TRBV19 and TRBJ1-1; possibly TRBD1 for D (6 bases). This CDR3 has 13 residues. Deletions cut 6 bases from V and 5 bases from J, with 13 bases between. Germline V gene sequence: CDR1 LNHDA, CDR2 SQIVND (reference sequence). The CDR3 coding sequence is TGTGCCAGTAGACAGGGTAGTGGAACTGAAGCTTTCTTT. Its protein product is CASRQGSGTEAFF.

The chain joins TRBV6-2 or TRBV6-3 to TRBJ1-1; a possible D gene is TRBD1 (5 bases). CDR1 and CDR2 from the germline V gene are MNHEY and SVGEGT. The CDR3 spans 15 residues. V was pared by 3 bases and J by 0 bases, with 11 bases between. The CDR3, as DNA: TGTGCCAGCAGTTATAGTGGGACGGTGAACACTGAAGCTTTCTTT. It encodes CASSYSGTVNTEAFF.

V usage is TRBV2 and J usage is TRBJ1-4, with 7 positions matching TRBD1. The J segment lost 7 bases and the V segment lost 7 bases, leaving 9 bases of the junction unmatched. The CDR3 spans 14 residues. Germline loops: CDR1 SNHLY, CDR2 FYNNEI. In nucleotides, the CDR3 is TGTGCCAGCAAAGGCGAGGGGGCGAGTGAAAAACTGTTTTTT. Translation: CASKGEGASEKLFF.

The V and J genes are TRBV5-4 and TRBJ2-1, with D perhaps matching TRBD1 or TRBD2 (5 bases each). CDR1 is SGHNT, CDR2 YYREEE, per germline (reference sequence). Trimming cost V 4 bases and J 2 bases, with 16 bases left between them. The CDR3 spans 16 residues. CDR3 sequence reads: CASSAGVRGPYNEQFF. The CDR3, as DNA: TGTGCCAGCAGCGCCGGGGTTCGGGGCCCCTACAATGAGCAGTTCTTC. The whole variable domain, filled in from reference TRBV5-4 and TRBJ2-1, reads ETGVTQSPTHLIKTRGQQVTLRCSSQSGHNTVSWYQQALGQGPQFIFQYYREEENGRGNFPPRFSGLQFPNYSSELNVNALELDDSALYLCASSAGVRGPYNEQFFGPGTRLTVL.

The chain carries TRBV2 and TRBJ1-2, with 9 bases identical to TRBD1. After removal of 7 bases from V and 7 bases from J, the junction contained 13 bases not matched to a gene. Germline CDR1 is SNHLY and CDR2 is FYNNEI. CDR3 size: 15 residues. This CDR3 is CASNYGTGNSAGYTF. The DNA for the CDR3 is TGTGCCAGCAATTACGGGACAGGGAATTCGGCTGGCTACACCTTC.

With respect to this clone: A junction end diverges from the germline sequence, so it may reflect a read error. Other DNA variants within this sample encode the same CDR3. This chain uses TRBV4-1 with TRBJ1-2, with D unclear. Germline V gene data show CDR1 as MGHRA and CDR2 as YSYEKL. The CDR3 is 16 amino acids. CDR3 loop: CASSQDGGPALGGYTF. The CDR3 bases are TGCGCCAGCAGTCAAGACGGAGGACCAGCGTTGGGGGGCTACACCTTC.

The chain joins TRBV6-1 to TRBJ1-2; D is unclear. Germline CDR1 reads MNHNS; CDR2 reads SASEGT. This CDR3 is 14 amino acids long. Trimming removed 0 bases at V and 3 bases at J, with 8 bases between. DNA of the CDR3: TGTGCCAGCAGTGAAGCGCGGGTGGACTATGGCTACACCTTC. Translated: CASSEARVDYGYTF.